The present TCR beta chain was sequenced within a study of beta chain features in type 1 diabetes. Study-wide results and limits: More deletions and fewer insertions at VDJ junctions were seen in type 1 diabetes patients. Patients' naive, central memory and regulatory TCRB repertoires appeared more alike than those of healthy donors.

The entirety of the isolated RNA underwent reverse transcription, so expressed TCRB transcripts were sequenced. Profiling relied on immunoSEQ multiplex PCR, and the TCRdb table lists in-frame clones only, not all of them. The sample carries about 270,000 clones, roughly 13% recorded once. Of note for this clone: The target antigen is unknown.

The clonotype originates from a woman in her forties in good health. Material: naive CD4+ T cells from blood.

CDR3 sequence: CASSEQVYTEAFF. In nucleotides, the CDR3 is TGTGCCAGCAGTGAGCAGGTTTACACTGAAGCTTTCTTT. The chain has TRBV2 and TRBJ1-1; D call uncertain. V was clipped by 3 bases and J by 3 bases, with 8 bases between them. The CDR3 consists of 13 residues. Germline CDR1 SNHLY, CDR2 FYNNEI. The full variable domain, completed using reference TRBV2 and TRBJ1-1, is EPEVTQTPSHQVTQMGQEVILRCVPISNHLYFYWYRQILGQKVEFLVSFYNNEISEKSEIFDDQFSVERPDGSNFTLKIRSTKLEDSAMYFCASSEQVYTEAFFGQGTRLTVV.